The T cell receptor (beta chain) described here comes from a study of T-cell reconstitution after alpha-beta-depleted transplantation in children. Points from the study as a whole: Recipient T cells and thymic progenitors that survived gave rise to the high TCRbeta diversity observed at day 60 in some patients. T-cell numbers and diversity one year post-transplant derived largely from freshly generated T cells. Expanded clones from the graft, numbering several hundred, reportedly supplied alpha-beta T cells about two months after transplant.

This clonotype was seen ten or more times. Its antigen remains unknown. Unique molecular identifiers were incorporated into the prepared TCRbeta library. MiXCR, run by TCRdb on the PCR reads, gives a single entry per CDR3 protein. The sample shows about 280,000 distinct CDR3 sequences, approximately 10% of them seen only once. Germline assignment: CDR1 SGHVS and CDR2 FQNEAQ. Trimming pared 5 bases from V and 8 bases from J, leaving 25 bases between. The CDR3 runs to 16 residues. This sample comprised peripheral blood, obtained 180 days after TCRalphabeta/CD19-depleted stem cell transplant. This TCR was sampled from a male patient aged 2 to 10 who had a stem cell transplant for chronic granulomatous disease, so the T cells may come from the graft donor. The chain uses TRBV7-8 and TRBJ2-7; D not resolved. CDR3 bases: TGTGCCAGCAGCAAAGTCAGAACCTCTTACCGCGACAAGCAGTACTTC. The encoded protein is CASSKVRTSYRDKQYF.